This T cell receptor beta chain derives from a study of vaccination effects on CD4 cells after COVID-19. To note about this clone: Antigen: not known.

Sequencing followed a ViraFEST assay step that expanded antigen-specific CD4+ T cells with viral peptide pools. With 10 to 11 days of culture completed, CD4+ T cells were isolated. Profiling relied on immunoSEQ multiplex PCR, and the TCRdb table lists in-frame clones only, not all of them. The sample has tens of thousands of clones; 74% are singletons. The CDR3 totals 17 residues. Germline CDR1 is MNHEY and CDR2 is SVGEGT. The junction had 12 bases not matched to a gene; V was cut back by 6 bases and J by 3 bases. The sequence was obtained from a human donor who received a COVID-19 vaccine. The chain recombines TRBV6-2 or TRBV6-3 with TRBJ2-3; 10 bases are a match to TRBD1. Sequencing was performed on CD4+ T cells from PBMCs cultured with HCoV-229E spike peptides, taken before COVID-19 vaccination. The DNA of the CDR3 is TGTGCCAGCAGCTATCCTTCGACAGGGGGCCCAACAGATACGCAGTATTTT. Encoded protein: CASSYPSTGGPTDTQYF.